This T cell receptor beta chain was observed in a study of T cells in Graves' hyperthyroidism and ophthalmopathy (dated by TCRdb to 2018 to 2020). Study-wide context: Peripheral blood samples were taken at the time of initial diagnosis, prior to any treatment. To identify distinguishing TCR V-J signatures, a discovery cohort of around 100 patients was used, comprising roughly 45 with Graves' ophthalmopathy and 57 with stable Graves' hyperthyroidism. Prospective prediction of ophthalmopathy was tested in an independent validation cohort consisting of 18 to 20 hyperthyroidism patients and approximately 16 patients who later progressed to ophthalmopathy. The 100 discovery patients were randomly split 7:3 into training and test sets. The study also compared thyroid tissue and blood T-cell repertoires from about six Graves' hyperthyroidism patients. Following sampling, methimazole starting at 30 mg daily was given to hyperthyroidism patients, and high-dose intravenous methylprednisolone was given to ophthalmopathy patients. According to the paper, TCR Vbeta CDR3 sequencing was carried out on 135 peripheral blood samples, which came from some 41 ophthalmopathy, around 75 hyperthyroidism and roughly 17 progressor patients. Study-level results and caveats: In validation, the model predicted progression to ophthalmopathy a median of about 5.9 months before onset, with approximately 71% sensitivity and roughly 79% specificity. Blood samples also contained most of the expanded thyroid clonotypes (frequency above 0.001), which suggests that blood repertoires may reflect thyroid immune responses. In cross-validation, a model built on a 13 V-J signature told ophthalmopathy apart from stable hyperthyroidism with 85% to 90% sensitivity and approximately 81% specificity, and in testing the same model reached 80%/75%. Sample size was not statistically predetermined, and investigators were not blinded to group allocation.

The CDR1 and CDR2 encoded by the germline V gene are MNHEY and SVGAGI. Including cysteine and phenylalanine, the CDR3 has 17 amino acids. Only CDR3 DNA remains: 51 bases, in frame from the first base. V and J lose 2 bases and 1 base, and a span of 17 bases separates them. The TCR beta CDR3 regions were amplified from RNA transcripts. The TCR CDR3 was subjected to a first round of RT-PCR using the HTBI primer set and the Qiagen OneStep RT-PCR kit. Libraries were constructed in a second round of multiplex PCR, after which size selection and purification were performed. Paired-end sequencing of the libraries was performed with 100 bp reads on an Illumina HiSeq2000. From the authors' description of their analysis: SOAPnuke was used to process the raw data, removing reads that contained adapters or uncalled bases, had a mean Phred below 15, or lacked an exact match to the constant primer or identifier. COPE v1.2.5 was used to merge the high-quality paired reads, and each unique nucleotide sequence was defined as a clonotype. MiTCR v1.1 was used to align the clonotypes against IMGT TRBV, TRBD and TRBJ reference segments. The analysis included only V-J combinations with a frequency above 0.0001, which together covered approximately 99% of the repertoires. A TCS score was defined as the ratio of F50 (clonal expansion) to E x V (chaos), with BLOSUM62-based TCRdist applied between CDR3 peptides within each V-J. Welch's t-statistics and random forest reduced approximately 520 V-J features to roughly 13, which were used in a naive Bayes classifier (R e1071). TCRdb reprocessed the public reads (quality trimming at Q25 with fastp, clone calling with MiXCR) and kept in-frame beta chains. Every distinct CDR3 protein forms one entry, paired with its most common genes and DNA. TCRdb, rather than the study authors, made the V and J calls. The table for this sample lists around 340,000 distinct CDR3 sequences; around 18% of them were counted only once. Of the sample, 15% to 17% falls within the top ten clones.

Ophthalmopathy patients had moderately to severely active disease, with a Clinical Activity Score of 3 or more, a NOSPECS grade of 4 or more, and a disease duration of less than 3 months. Patients with uncontrolled infections, other autoimmune diseases, pregnancy or lactation were excluded. Diagnoses were based on clinical symptoms, serum thyroxine and TRAb, thyroid ultrasound and orbital computed tomography. Ficoll-Paque density gradient centrifugation was used to isolate PBMCs from about 9.4 ml of fresh peripheral blood. Total RNA was extracted with Trizol reagent, and quality was checked on an Agilent 2100 Bioanalyzer. Regarding this clonotype: This receptor's antigen is unknown. Base qualities are not recorded, but no much larger clone differs from it by a single base.

Sequences were obtained from blood. The V and J genes are TRBV6-5 and TRBJ1-1, with the D gene call left open. This receptor was obtained from a woman in her 40s with Graves' ophthalmopathy. The nucleotides are TGTGCCAGCAGTTACCCTCCCTGGGCCAGAGAGAACACTGAAGCTTTCTTT. This is translated as CASSYPPWARENTEAFF.